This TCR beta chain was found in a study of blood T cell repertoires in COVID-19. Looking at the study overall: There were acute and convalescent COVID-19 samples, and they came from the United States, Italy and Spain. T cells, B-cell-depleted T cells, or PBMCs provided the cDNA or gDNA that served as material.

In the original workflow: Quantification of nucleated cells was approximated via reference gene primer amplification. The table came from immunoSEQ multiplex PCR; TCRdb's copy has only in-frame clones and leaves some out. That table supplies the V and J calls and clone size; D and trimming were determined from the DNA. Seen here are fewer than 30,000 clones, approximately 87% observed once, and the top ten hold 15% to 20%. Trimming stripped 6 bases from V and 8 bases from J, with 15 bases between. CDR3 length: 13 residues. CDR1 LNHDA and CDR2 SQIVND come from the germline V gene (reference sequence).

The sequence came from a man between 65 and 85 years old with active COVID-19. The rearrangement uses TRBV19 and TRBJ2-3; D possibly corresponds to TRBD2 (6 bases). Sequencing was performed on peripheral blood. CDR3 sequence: CASRRDFGGTQYF. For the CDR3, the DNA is TGTGCCAGTAGAAGGGACTTCGGGGGTACGCAGTATTTT.